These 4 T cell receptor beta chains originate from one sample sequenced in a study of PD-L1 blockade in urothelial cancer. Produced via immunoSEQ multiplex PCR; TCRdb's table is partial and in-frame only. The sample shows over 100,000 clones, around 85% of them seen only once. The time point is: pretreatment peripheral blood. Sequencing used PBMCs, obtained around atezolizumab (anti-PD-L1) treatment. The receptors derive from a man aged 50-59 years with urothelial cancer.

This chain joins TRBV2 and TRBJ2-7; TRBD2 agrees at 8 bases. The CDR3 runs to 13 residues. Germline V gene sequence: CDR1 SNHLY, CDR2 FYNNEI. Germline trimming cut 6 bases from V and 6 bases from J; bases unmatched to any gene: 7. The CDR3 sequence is CASRLGLVGEQYF. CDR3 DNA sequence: TGTGCCAGCAGGTTGGGACTAGTCGGCGAGCAGTACTTC.

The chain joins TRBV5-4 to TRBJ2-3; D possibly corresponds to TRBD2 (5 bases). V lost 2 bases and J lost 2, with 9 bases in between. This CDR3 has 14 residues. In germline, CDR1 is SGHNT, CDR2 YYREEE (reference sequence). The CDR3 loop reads CASSLRGYTDTQYF. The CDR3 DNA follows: TGTGCCAGCAGCTTACGGGGATACACAGATACGCAGTATTTT.

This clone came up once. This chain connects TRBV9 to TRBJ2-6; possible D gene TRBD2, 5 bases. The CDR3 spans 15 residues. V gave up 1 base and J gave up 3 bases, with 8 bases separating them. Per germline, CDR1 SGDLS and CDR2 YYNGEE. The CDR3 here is CASSVSGSGANVLTF. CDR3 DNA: TGTGCCAGCAGCGTATCTGGGAGTGGGGCCAACGTCCTGACTTTC.

This chain's CDR3 is CASSQTGVRNEQYF. The CDR3 DNA reads TGTGCCAGCTCACAGACAGGCGTCCGAAACGAGCAGTACTTC. This sequence joins TRBV18 and TRBJ2-7; TRBD1 is a possible D gene (6 bases). Germline values: CDR1 KGHSH, CDR2 LQKENI. This CDR3 region has 14 residues. V gave up 4 bases and J gave up 5 bases, with 15 bases separating them.